These T cell receptor beta chains were read from a single sample in a study of cytomegalovirus exposure and HLA in healthy donors. Produced via immunoSEQ multiplex PCR; TCRdb's table is partial and in-frame only. The repertoire holds 120,000 to 150,000 clones, with around 80% as singletons. The sequenced sample was PBMCs. Source of these receptors: a man in his thirties or forties in good health and CMV-seropositive. The CDR3 runs from the conserved cysteine through the conserved F or W. A D gene is named only where the DNA matches it firmly. Size is omitted from some rows. Given values are once, few, many or a class for expanded clones.

j_gene	v_gene	d_gene	abundance	CDR3nt	CDR3aa
TRBJ2-7	TRBV7-8	-	-	TGTGCCACAGGGAAGGGGGACTACGAGCAGTACTTC	CATGKGDYEQYF
TRBJ1-6	TRBV18	TRBD1	once	TGTGCCAGCTCAGCCGGACAGGGCAGGAATAATTCACCCCTCCACTTT	CASSAGQGRNNSPLHF
TRBJ2-1	TRBV19	TRBD2	-	TGTGCCAGCTCCTCCGCTAGCGGGAATGAGCAGTTCTTC	CASSSASGNEQFF
TRBJ2-2	TRBV7-6	TRBD2	-	TGTGCCAGCAGCTCCGGACTAGCGGGGGGGTATAACACCGGGGAGCTGTTTTTT	CASSSGLAGGYNTGELFF
TRBJ1-4	TRBV27	-	-	TGTGCCAGCAGACCCCTAACAGATGCAACTAATGAAAAACTGTTTTTT	CASRPLTDATNEKLFF
TRBJ2-3	TRBV25-1	-	few	TGTGCCAGCAGTGATGCCGCGGGACGCACAGATACGCAGTATTTT	CASSDAAGRTDTQYF
TRBJ2-7	TRBV25-1	TRBD2	-	TGTGCCAGCAGTAAAAAGACTAGCGGGGCCTACGAGCAGTACTTC	CASSKKTSGAYEQYF
TRBJ2-6	TRBV28	-	-	TGTGCCAGCAGACAGGGTTCTGGGGCCAACGTCCTGACTTTC	CASRQGSGANVLTF
TRBJ2-2	TRBV7-9	-	-	TGTGCCAGCAGCTTTCGAAGGGGCGTGAACACCGGGGAGCTGTTTTTT	CASSFRRGVNTGELFF
TRBJ1-4	TRBV5-6	TRBD1	few	TGTGCCAGCAGCTCTACAGGGGCGGAAAAACTGTTTTTT	CASSSTGAEKLFF
TRBJ1-1	TRBV5-8	-	-	TGTGCCAGCAGCTTTATCAGGGGTCCGAACACTGAAGCTTTCTTT	CASSFIRGPNTEAFF